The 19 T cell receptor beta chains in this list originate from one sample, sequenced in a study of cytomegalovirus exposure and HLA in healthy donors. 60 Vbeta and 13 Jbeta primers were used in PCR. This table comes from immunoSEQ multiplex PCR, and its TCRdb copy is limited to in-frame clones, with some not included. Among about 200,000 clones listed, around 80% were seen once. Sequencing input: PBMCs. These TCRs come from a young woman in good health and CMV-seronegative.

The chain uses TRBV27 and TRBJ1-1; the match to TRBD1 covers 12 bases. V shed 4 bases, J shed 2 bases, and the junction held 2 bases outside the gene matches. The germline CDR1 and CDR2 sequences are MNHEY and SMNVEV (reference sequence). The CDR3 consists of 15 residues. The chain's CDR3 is CASSWDRGPNTEAFF. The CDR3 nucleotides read TGTGCCAGCAGTTGGGACAGGGGGCCTAACACTGAAGCTTTCTTT.

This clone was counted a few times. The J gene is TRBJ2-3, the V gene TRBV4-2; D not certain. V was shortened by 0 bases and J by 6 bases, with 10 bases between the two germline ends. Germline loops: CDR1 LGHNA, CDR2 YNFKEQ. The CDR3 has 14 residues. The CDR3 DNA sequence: TGTGCCAGCAGCCAAGATGCCCCCCGGGATACGCAGTATTTT. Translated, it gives CASSQDAPRDTQYF.

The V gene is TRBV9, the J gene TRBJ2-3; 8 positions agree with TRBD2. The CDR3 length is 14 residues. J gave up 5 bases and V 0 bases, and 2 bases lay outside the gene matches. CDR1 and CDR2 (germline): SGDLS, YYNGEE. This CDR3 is CASSVVTSGDTQYF. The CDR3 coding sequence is TGTGCCAGCAGCGTAGTAACTAGCGGAGATACGCAGTATTTT.

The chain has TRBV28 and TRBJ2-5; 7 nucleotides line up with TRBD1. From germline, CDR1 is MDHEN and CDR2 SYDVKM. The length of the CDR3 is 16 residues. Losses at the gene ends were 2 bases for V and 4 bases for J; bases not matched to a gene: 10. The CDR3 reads CASSLDRVVAGETQYF. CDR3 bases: TGTGCCAGCAGTTTAGACAGGGTAGTCGCTGGAGAGACCCAGTACTTC. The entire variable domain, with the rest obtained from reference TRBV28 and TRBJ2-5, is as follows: DVKVTQSSRYLVKRTGEKVFLECVQDMDHENMFWYRQDPGLGLRLIYFSYDVKMKEKGDIPEGYSVSREKKERFSLILESASTNQTSMYLCASSLDRVVAGETQYFGPGTRLLVL.

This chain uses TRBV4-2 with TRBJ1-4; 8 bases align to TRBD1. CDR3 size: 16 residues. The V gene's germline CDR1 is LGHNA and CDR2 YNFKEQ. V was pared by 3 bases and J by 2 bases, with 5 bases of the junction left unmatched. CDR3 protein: CASSHPPGGTNEKLFF. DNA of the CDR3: TGTGCCAGCAGCCACCCCCCAGGGGGCACTAATGAAAAACTGTTTTTT.

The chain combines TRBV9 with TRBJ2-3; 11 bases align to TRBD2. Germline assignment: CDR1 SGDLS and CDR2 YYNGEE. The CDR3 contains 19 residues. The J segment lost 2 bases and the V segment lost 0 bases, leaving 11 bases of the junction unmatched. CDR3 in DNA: TGTGCCAGCAGCGTAGCTGTGGGGACTAGCGGACTTCTCACAGATACGCAGTATTTT. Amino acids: CASSVAVGTSGLLTDTQYF.

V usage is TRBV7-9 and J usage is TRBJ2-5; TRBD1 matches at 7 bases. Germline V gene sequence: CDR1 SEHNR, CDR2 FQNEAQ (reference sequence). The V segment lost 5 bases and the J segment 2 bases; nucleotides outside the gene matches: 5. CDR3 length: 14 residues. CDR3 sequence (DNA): TGTGCCAGCAGCCTAGGGACAGCACAAGAGACCCAGTACTTC. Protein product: CASSLGTAQETQYF.

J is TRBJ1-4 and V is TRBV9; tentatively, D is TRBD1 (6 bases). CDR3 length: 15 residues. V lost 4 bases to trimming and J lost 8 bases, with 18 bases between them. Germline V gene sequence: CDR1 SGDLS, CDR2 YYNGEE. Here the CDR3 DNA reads TGTGCCAGCAGCATTGGGACACGGGAGGAGGAAAAACTGTTTTTT. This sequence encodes CASSIGTREEEKLFF.

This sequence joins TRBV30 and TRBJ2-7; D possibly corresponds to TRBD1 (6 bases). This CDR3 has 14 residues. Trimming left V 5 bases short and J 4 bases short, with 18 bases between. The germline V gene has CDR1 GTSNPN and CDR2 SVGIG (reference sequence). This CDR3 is CAWSVSRGIYEQYF. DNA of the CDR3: TGTGCCTGGTCGGTTAGCAGGGGCATATACGAGCAGTACTTC. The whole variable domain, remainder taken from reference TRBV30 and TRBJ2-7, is SQTIHQWPATLVQPVGSPLSLECTVEGTSNPNLYWYRQAAGRGLQLLFYSVGIGQISSEVPQNLSASRPQDRQFILSSKKLLLSDSGFYLCAWSVSRGIYEQYFGPGTRLTVT.

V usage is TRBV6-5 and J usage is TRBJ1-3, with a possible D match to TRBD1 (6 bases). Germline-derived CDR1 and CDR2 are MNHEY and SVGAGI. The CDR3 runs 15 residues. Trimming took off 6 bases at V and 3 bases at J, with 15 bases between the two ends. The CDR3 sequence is CASRESTGIGNTIYF. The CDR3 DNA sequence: TGTGCCAGCAGGGAGTCTACAGGGATTGGAAACACCATATATTTT.

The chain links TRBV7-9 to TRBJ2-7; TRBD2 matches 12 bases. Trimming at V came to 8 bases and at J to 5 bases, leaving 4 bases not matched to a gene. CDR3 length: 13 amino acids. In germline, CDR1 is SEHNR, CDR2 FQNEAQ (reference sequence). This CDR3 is CASGTSGRHEQYV. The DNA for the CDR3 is TGTGCCAGCGGAACTAGCGGGAGGCACGAGCAGTACGTC.

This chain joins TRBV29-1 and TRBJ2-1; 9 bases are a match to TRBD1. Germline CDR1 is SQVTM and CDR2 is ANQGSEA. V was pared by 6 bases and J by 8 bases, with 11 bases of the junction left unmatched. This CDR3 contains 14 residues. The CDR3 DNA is TGCAGCGTGTCCGGGACAGGGAAGTTGGATGAGCAGTTCTTC. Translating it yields CSVSGTGKLDEQFF.

CDR3 region: CASSLGPSGSYEQYF. CDR3 nucleotide sequence: TGTGCCAGTAGTCTAGGGCCTAGCGGCTCCTACGAGCAGTACTTC. The V call is TRBV19, the J call TRBJ2-7, with TRBD2 identical over 7 bases. J was trimmed by 0 bases and V by 5 bases; bases with no gene match: 7. The germline V gene encodes CDR1 LNHDA and CDR2 SQIVND (reference sequence). CDR3 length: 15 residues.

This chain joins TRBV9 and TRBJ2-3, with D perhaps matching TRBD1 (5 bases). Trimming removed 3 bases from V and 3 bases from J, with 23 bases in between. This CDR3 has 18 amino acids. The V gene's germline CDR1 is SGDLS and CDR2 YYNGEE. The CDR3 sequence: CASSAQAAGSLLTDTQYF. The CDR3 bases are TGTGCCAGCAGCGCCCAAGCCGCAGGGTCCCTCCTTACAGATACGCAGTATTTT.

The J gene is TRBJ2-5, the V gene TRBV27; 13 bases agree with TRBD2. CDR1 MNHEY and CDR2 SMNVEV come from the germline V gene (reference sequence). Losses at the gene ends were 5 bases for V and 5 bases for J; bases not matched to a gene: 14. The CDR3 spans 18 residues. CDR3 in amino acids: CASSEGRLAGGARETQYF. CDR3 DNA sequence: TGTGCCAGCAGTGAGGGGAGACTAGCGGGAGGTGCCAGGGAGACCCAGTACTTC.

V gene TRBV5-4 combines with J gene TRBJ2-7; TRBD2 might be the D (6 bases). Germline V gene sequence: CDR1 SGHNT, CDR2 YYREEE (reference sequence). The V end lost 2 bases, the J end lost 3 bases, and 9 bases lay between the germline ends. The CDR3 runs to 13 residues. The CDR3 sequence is CASSFAGNYEQYF. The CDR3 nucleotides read TGTGCCAGCAGCTTTGCGGGGAACTACGAGCAGTACTTC.

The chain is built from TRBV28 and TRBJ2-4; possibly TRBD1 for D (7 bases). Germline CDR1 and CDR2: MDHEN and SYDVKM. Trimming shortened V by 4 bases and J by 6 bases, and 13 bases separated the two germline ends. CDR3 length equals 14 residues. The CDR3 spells CASSSSGGRNIQYF. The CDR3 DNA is TGTGCCAGCAGTTCATCAGGGGGGCGAAACATTCAGTACTTC.

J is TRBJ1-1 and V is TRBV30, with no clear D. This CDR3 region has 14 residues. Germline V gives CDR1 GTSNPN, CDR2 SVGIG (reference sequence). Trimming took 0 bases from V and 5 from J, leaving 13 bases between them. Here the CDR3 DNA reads TGTGCCTGGAGTGTATCGAACGGGTGGACTGAAGCTTTCTTT. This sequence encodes CAWSVSNGWTEAFF.

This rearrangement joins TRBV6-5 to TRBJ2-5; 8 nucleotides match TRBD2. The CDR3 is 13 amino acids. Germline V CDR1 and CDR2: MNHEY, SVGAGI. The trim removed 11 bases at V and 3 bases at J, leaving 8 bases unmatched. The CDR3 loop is CAVSGGYEETQYF. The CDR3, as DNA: TGTGCCGTGTCGGGGGGGTATGAAGAGACCCAGTACTTC.